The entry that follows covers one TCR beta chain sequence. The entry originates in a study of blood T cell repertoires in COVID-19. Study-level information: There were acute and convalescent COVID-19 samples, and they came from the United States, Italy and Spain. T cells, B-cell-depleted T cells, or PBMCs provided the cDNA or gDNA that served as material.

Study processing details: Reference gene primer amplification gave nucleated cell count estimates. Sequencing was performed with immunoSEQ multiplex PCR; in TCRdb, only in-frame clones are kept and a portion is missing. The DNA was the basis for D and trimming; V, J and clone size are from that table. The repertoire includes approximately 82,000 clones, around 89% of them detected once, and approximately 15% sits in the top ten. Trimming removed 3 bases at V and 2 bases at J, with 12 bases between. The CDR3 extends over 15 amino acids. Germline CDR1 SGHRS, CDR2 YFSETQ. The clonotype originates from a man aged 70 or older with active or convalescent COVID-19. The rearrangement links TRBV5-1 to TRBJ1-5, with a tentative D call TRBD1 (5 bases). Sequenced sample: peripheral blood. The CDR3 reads CASSSDGQRNQPQHF. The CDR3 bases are TGCGCCAGCAGCTCAGACGGACAACGCAATCAGCCCCAGCATTTT.